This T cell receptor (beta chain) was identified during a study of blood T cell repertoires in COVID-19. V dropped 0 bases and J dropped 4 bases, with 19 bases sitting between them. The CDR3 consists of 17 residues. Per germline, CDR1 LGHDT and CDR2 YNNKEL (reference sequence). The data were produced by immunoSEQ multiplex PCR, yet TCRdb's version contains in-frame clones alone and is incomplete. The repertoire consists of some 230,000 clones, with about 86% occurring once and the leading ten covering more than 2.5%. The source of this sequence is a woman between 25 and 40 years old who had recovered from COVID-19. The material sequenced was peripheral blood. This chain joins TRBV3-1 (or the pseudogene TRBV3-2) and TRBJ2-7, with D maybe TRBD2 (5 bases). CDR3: CASSQDNLRTREYEQYF. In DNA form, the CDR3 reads TGTGCCAGCAGCCAAGATAATTTGAGGACGAGGGAGTACGAGCAGTACTTC.